This T cell receptor (beta chain) was recovered during a study of blood T cell repertoires in COVID-19. Study context: The origin of the acute and convalescent COVID-19 samples was the United States, Italy and Spain. PBMCs, B-cell-depleted T cells, or T cells were the source of the cDNA or gDNA that made up the material.

This CDR3 contains 13 residues. Germline V gene data show CDR1 as GTSNPN and CDR2 as SVGIG (reference sequence). The germline V and J ends were trimmed by 2 bases and 8 bases, with 15 bases remaining between them. This clone was counted only a few times. Original methodology: The assay estimated nucleated cells by amplifying reference gene primers. The repertoire was sequenced with immunoSEQ multiplex PCR; TCRdb's copy has only in-frame clones and lacks some. Clone size and the V and J calls come from that table; the DNA yielded D and trimming. Here the sample spans about 150,000 clones, 76% being singletons.

Sequenced input: peripheral blood. The source of this sequence is a woman older than 75 with acute or convalescent COVID-19. The genes are TRBV30 and TRBJ1-2, with D uncertain. The CDR3 region is CAWSRGGFGGYTF. DNA for the CDR3: TGTGCCTGGAGTCGGGGAGGGTTCGGCGGCTACACCTTC.